These 21 T cell receptor beta chains originate from one sample sequenced in a study of blood T cell repertoires in COVID-19. The repertoire was sequenced with immunoSEQ multiplex PCR; TCRdb's copy has only in-frame clones and lacks some. The table includes 65,000 to 85,000 clones, around 86% detected once. Material for sequencing was peripheral blood. Source of these receptors: a woman under 30 with acute or convalescent COVID-19.

The chain links TRBV3-1 (or the pseudogene TRBV3-2) to TRBJ2-5, with 16 bases identical to TRBD2. V lost 3 bases and J lost 5; bases outside the gene matches: 18. In germline, CDR1 is LGHDT, CDR2 YNNKEL (reference sequence). CDR3 length: 21 residues. The CDR3 DNA reads TGTGCCAGCAGCCATTCCACCCCGGGACTAGCGGGGGGGCGTCGTTTGGAGACCCAGTACTTC. It specifies CASSHSTPGLAGGRRLETQYF.

The chain is built from TRBV2 and TRBJ1-1; 7 nucleotides line up with TRBD1. V was clipped by 3 bases and J by 0 bases; unmatched bases: 4. The germline V gene has CDR1 SNHLY and CDR2 FYNNEI. The CDR3 totals 15 residues. CDR3 sequence (DNA): TGTGCCAGCAGTGAGGGACAGACAATGAACACTGAAGCTTTCTTT. Translated, it gives CASSEGQTMNTEAFF.

CDR3 loop: CASSQDSGESSQPQHF. The CDR3 bases are TGTGCCAGCAGCCAAGATTCGGGGGAATCGAGTCAGCCCCAGCATTTT. The genes are TRBV4-2 and TRBJ1-5; D possibly corresponds to TRBD1 (5 bases). Trimming removed 0 bases from V and 6 bases from J, with 15 bases in between. The germline V gene has CDR1 LGHNA and CDR2 YNFKEQ. This CDR3 spans 16 amino acids.

This chain joins TRBV7-8 and TRBJ2-1; 12 nucleotides match TRBD2. Germline values: CDR1 SGHVS, CDR2 FQNEAQ. The V segment lost 1 base and the J segment 0 bases; nucleotides outside the gene matches: 7. CDR3 length: 19 residues. The CDR3 reads CASSLVGLAGPSSYNEQFF. CDR3 coding DNA: TGTGCCAGCAGCTTAGTAGGACTAGCGGGGCCGAGCTCCTACAATGAGCAGTTCTTC.

The chain recombines TRBV19 with TRBJ2-3; a weak D match, TRBD1 (6 bases). The CDR3 contains 15 residues. CDR1 LNHDA and CDR2 SQIVND come from the germline V gene (reference sequence). The V end was cut by 1 base, the J end by 2 bases, with 10 bases between. The CDR3 reads CASSIGTANTDTQYF. CDR3 nucleotide sequence: TGTGCCAGTAGTATAGGGACAGCTAACACAGATACGCAGTATTTT.

The gene calls are TRBV12-2 and TRBJ1-5; the DNA was not used to check the table's D call, TRBD1. TRBV12-2 constitutes a pseudogene. The CDR3 has 15 amino acids. The chain's CDR3 is CASRTQGVPDQPQHF. In nucleotides, the CDR3 is TGTGCAAGTCGCACACAGGGGGTTCCTGATCAGCCCCAGCATTTT.

CDR3 in amino acids: CASSPRGLKETIYF. In DNA form, the CDR3 reads TGTGCCAGCAGCCCCCGGGGACTTAAGGAGACCATATATTTT. This sequence joins TRBV9 and TRBJ1-3; D might be TRBD1 (5 bases). Per the germline V gene, CDR1 is SGDLS and CDR2 is YYNGEE. Trimming took 4 bases from V and 10 from J, leaving 18 bases between them. This CDR3 contains 14 residues.

V gene TRBV12-2 combines with J gene TRBJ2-2; the table's D gene call, TRBD1, was not cross checked with the DNA. TRBV12-2 is termed a pseudogene. The CDR3 totals 16 residues. This CDR3 reads CASRIQGAANTGELFF. DNA of the CDR3: TGTGCAAGTCGCATACAGGGGGCGGCGAACACCGGGGAGCTGTTTTTT.

This chain uses TRBV18 with TRBJ2-1; D possibly corresponds to TRBD2 (5 bases). The CDR3 contains 17 residues. Trimming cost V 0 bases and J 1 base, with 13 bases left between them. Germline CDR1 KGHSH, CDR2 LQKENI. CDR3 DNA sequence: TGTGCCAGCTCACCACCCGTTAGCGAATCTTCCTACAATGAGCAGTTCTTC. Its protein is CASSPPVSESSYNEQFF.

V gene TRBV30 combines with J gene TRBJ1-1; D unresolved. Per germline, CDR1 GTSNPN and CDR2 SVGIG (reference sequence). CDR3 size: 18 residues. V gave up 2 bases and J gave up 1 base, with 23 bases separating them. The CDR3 DNA sequence: TGTGCCTGGAGTTCCCTTCGTTTTGTCGGGGAACAGAACACTGAAGCTTTCTTT. It translates to CAWSSLRFVGEQNTEAFF.

This sequence joins TRBV7-2 and TRBJ2-3; a possible D gene is TRBD1 (6 bases). The CDR3 extends over 14 amino acids. Trimming removed 1 base at V and 9 bases at J, with 14 bases between. The V gene's germline CDR1 is SGHTA and CDR2 FQGNSA. CDR3 region: CASSLGPGAATQYF. The CDR3 DNA is TGTGCCAGCAGCTTAGGTCCAGGGGCGGCAACGCAGTATTTT. Together with reference TRBV7-2 and TRBJ2-3, the CDR3 gives the full variable domain: GAGVSQSPSNKVTEKGKDVELRCDPISGHTALYWYRQSLGQGLEFLIYFQGNSAPDKSGLPSDRFSAERTGGSVSTLTIQRTQQEDSAVYLCASSLGPGAATQYFGPGTRLTVL.

The gene calls are TRBV27 and TRBJ2-1, with TRBD2 identical over 9 bases. There are 16 residues in the CDR3. Germline V gene lookup returns CDR1 MNHEY and CDR2 SMNVEV (reference sequence). Trimming took 6 bases from V and 4 from J; bases not matched to a gene: 10. The CDR3, as DNA: TGTGCCAGCAGCCCTATAGCGGGGGCCGGATACAATGAGCAGTTCTTC. Encoded protein: CASSPIAGAGYNEQFF.

This clone has just one count. This CDR3 reads CASGRQGAYEQYF. The DNA of the CDR3 is TGTGCCAGCGGGAGACAGGGGGCTTACGAGCAGTACTTC. V and J are TRBV12-3 or TRBV12-4 and TRBJ2-7; 10 nucleotides agree with TRBD1. The CDR3 is 13 residues long. J was trimmed by 4 bases and V by 8 bases; bases with no gene match: 5.

This chain connects TRBV27 to TRBJ2-1, with 12 bases aligning to TRBD2. Trimming at V came to 5 bases and at J to 6 bases, leaving 8 bases not matched to a gene. CDR3 size: 16 residues. CDR1 is MNHEY, CDR2 SMNVEV, per germline (reference sequence). The DNA of the CDR3 is TGTGCCAGCAGTGCCCCTAGCGGGAGGGTTGTCAATGAGCAGTTCTTC. Its translation is CASSAPSGRVVNEQFF.

The genes are TRBV3-1 (or the pseudogene TRBV3-2) and TRBJ2-1; tentatively, D is TRBD2 (5 bases). The CDR3 extends over 17 amino acids. From germline, CDR1 is LGHDT and CDR2 YNNKEL (reference sequence). Trimming removed 0 bases from V and 0 bases from J, with 12 bases in between. In DNA, the CDR3 is TGTGCCAGCAGCCAAGATGGCCGGGGTCTCTCCTACAATGAGCAGTTCTTC. This codes for CASSQDGRGLSYNEQFF.

The chain carries TRBV7-8 and TRBJ2-1; TRBD2 aligns across 8 bases. The CDR3 covers 15 residues. Germline loops: CDR1 SGHVS, CDR2 FQNEAQ. The V and J ends lost 7 bases and 7 bases, in that order; junction bases with no gene match: 12. The CDR3 reads CASNPSGRGGNEQFF. Written as DNA, the CDR3 is TGTGCCAGCAACCCGAGCGGGAGAGGAGGGAATGAGCAGTTCTTC.

The V gene is TRBV21-1, the J gene TRBJ2-7; no check of the table's D call, TRBD1, against the DNA was made. TRBV21-1 is recorded as a pseudogene. The CDR3 covers 13 residues. In nucleotides, the CDR3 is TGTGCCAGCAGCAGAGACAGGAAATACGAGCAGTACTTC. Translation gives CASSRDRKYEQYF.

The rearrangement links TRBV30 to TRBJ1-2, with 7 bases fitting TRBD1. The V gene end was trimmed by 4 bases and the J gene end by 6 bases; junction bases not matched to a gene: 17. Germline CDR1 reads GTSNPN; CDR2 reads SVGIG (reference sequence). The length of the CDR3 is 16 residues. The CDR3 sequence is CAWTPRIEGARHGYTF. The CDR3 DNA reads as TGTGCCTGGACCCCCCGAATTGAGGGGGCGCGTCATGGCTACACCTTC.

The rearrangement uses TRBV29-1 and TRBJ2-3; tentative D call: TRBD1 (6 bases). Trimming took off 3 bases at V and 4 bases at J, with 17 bases between the two ends. This CDR3 contains 15 residues. Germline V gives CDR1 SQVTM, CDR2 ANQGSEA. The CDR3 region has the DNA TGCAGCGTTGAGGGACATCGCAGTGTCGCAGATACGCAGTATTTT. This encodes CSVEGHRSVADTQYF.

V is TRBV12-2 and J is TRBJ2-2; TRBD2, the D gene given by the table, was not confirmed from the DNA. TRBV12-2 is flagged as a pseudogene. The CDR3 has 15 residues. Here the CDR3 reads CASLFPLASTGELFF. The CDR3 bases are TGTGCAAGTCTATTTCCCCTAGCGAGTACCGGGGAGCTGTTTTTT.

The chain couples TRBV6-5 to TRBJ2-2, with 7 bases that match TRBD1. From germline, CDR1 is MNHEY and CDR2 SVGAGI. The CDR3 runs 16 residues. The V and J ends lost 4 bases and 5 bases, in that order; junction bases with no gene match: 10. The CDR3 region has the DNA TGTGCCAGCAGTTCGACAGGGTTTGTAACGACCGGGGAGCTGTTTTTT. This translates into CASSSTGFVTTGELFF.